This T cell receptor (beta chain) appears in the sequencing data of a study of OX40 agonist ivuxolimab in advanced cancers. Study-level background: Partial responses were observed in three patients, of whom one had hepatocellular carcinoma and two had cutaneous melanoma.

Trimming took 5 bases from V and 4 from J, leaving 15 bases between them. Germline V gene data show CDR1 as SQVTM and CDR2 as ANQGSEA. The CDR3 contains 13 residues. Study-wide points: Low clonal expansion, among the lowest seen, marked partial responders at 0.1-3.0 mg/kg.

Sequencing used immunoSEQ multiplex PCR; TCRdb keeps in-frame clones, though not all of them. Of some 64,000 clones listed, about 90% are singletons. This clone was seen just once. As yet, its antigen is unknown. Exclusion of a patient followed from autoimmune disease history or systemic immunosuppression. Samples of blood were obtained at baseline, on cycle 4 day 1, and on cycle 7 day 1. This sample comprised CD4+ or CD8+ T cells sorted from blood, obtained in a trial of the OX40 agonist ivuxolimab. The chain joins TRBV29-1 to TRBJ2-7; tentatively, D is TRBD2 (5 bases). The receptor's source is an adult with an advanced solid tumor such as melanoma, head and neck, liver or kidney cancer. The CDR3 coding sequence is TGCAGCGTTCGGGCTGACACGGGGTACGAGCAGTACTTC. The encoded protein is CSVRADTGYEQYF.